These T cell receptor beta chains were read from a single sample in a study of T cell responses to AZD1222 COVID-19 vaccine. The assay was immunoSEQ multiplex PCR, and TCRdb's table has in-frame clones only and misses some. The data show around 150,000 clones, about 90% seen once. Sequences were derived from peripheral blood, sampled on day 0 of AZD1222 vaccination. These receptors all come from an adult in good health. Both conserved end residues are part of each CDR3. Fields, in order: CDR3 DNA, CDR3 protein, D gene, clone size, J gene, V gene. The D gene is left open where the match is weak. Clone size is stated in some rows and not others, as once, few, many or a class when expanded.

CDR3 DNA: TGCGCCAGCAGCCGGACGACAGGGGGCCCCGCAACTAATGAAAAACTGTTTTTT; CDR3 protein: CASSRTTGGPATNEKLFF; D gene: TRBD1; clone size: .; J gene: TRBJ1-4; V gene: TRBV4-3
CDR3 DNA: TGTGCCAGCAGCCCACCGCCTACGTTCGATACGCAGTATTTT; CDR3 protein: CASSPPPTFDTQYF; D gene: .; clone size: few; J gene: TRBJ2-3; V gene: TRBV9
CDR3 DNA: TGTGCCAGCAGTTACGATAGCCCCCGGGACGTCGCTTTCTTT; CDR3 protein: CASSYDSPRDVAFF; D gene: .; clone size: .; J gene: TRBJ1-1; V gene: TRBV6-2/TRBV6-3
CDR3 DNA: TGTGCCAGCAGCCTGACAGGGACCAAGGGAGGTGGCTACACCTTC; CDR3 protein: CASSLTGTKGGGYTF; D gene: TRBD1; clone size: .; J gene: TRBJ1-2; V gene: TRBV11-1
CDR3 DNA: TGTGCCAGCCGTAGACTCTGGAACTATGGCTACACCTTC; CDR3 protein: CASRRLWNYGYTF; D gene: .; clone size: .; J gene: TRBJ1-2; V gene: TRBV2
CDR3 DNA: TGCGCCAGCAGTGACGGGACAGGGGGCAGGACAGATACGCAGTATTTT; CDR3 protein: CASSDGTGGRTDTQYF; D gene: TRBD1; clone size: .; J gene: TRBJ2-3; V gene: TRBV10-1
CDR3 DNA: TGTGCCAGCAGCCAATATCGGACGGCCGCGATGGGCTACACCTTC; CDR3 protein: CASSQYRTAAMGYTF; D gene: .; clone size: few; J gene: TRBJ1-2; V gene: TRBV14
CDR3 DNA: TGCGCCAGCAGCCAAGAGTCAGGGCCCTACGAGCAGTACTTC; CDR3 protein: CASSQESGPYEQYF; D gene: .; clone size: .; J gene: TRBJ2-7; V gene: TRBV4-3
CDR3 DNA: TGTGCCAGCAGCCAAGGATCATCCTTGGGACGGCCCTACGAGCAGTACTTC; CDR3 protein: CASSQGSSLGRPYEQYF; D gene: .; clone size: .; J gene: TRBJ2-7; V gene: TRBV3-1/TRBV3-2
CDR3 DNA: TGCAGCGTTGGCGGAGCTTTCTTT; CDR3 protein: CSVGGAFF; D gene: .; clone size: .; J gene: TRBJ1-1; V gene: TRBV29-1
CDR3 DNA: TGTGCCAGCAGTTTATGGGGGGCGTCCGCTGAAGCTTTCTTT; CDR3 protein: CASSLWGASAEAFF; D gene: .; clone size: few; J gene: TRBJ1-1; V gene: TRBV27
CDR3 DNA: TGTGCCAGCAGCTTAGGGACAGCGGGCTGGGAGCAGTACTTC; CDR3 protein: CASSLGTAGWEQYF; D gene: .; clone size: once; J gene: TRBJ2-7; V gene: TRBV7-9